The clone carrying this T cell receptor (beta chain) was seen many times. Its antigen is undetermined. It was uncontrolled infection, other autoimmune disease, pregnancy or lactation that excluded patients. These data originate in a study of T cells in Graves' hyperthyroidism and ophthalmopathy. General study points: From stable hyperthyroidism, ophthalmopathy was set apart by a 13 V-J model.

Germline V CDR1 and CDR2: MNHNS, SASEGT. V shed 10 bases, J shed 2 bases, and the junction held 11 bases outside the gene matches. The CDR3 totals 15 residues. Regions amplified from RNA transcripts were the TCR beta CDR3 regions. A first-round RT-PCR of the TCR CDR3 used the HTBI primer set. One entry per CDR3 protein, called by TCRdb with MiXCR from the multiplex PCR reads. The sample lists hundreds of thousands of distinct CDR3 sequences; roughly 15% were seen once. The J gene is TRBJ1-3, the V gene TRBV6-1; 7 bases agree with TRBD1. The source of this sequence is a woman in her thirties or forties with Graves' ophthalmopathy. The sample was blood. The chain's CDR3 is CATSRMTGTGNTIYF. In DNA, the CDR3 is TGTGCCACCTCTCGTATGACAGGGACTGGAAACACCATATATTTT.